The rows below give T cell receptor beta chains drawn from one sample of a study of blood T cells in healthy people across ages. TCRdb analysed the 5' RACE reads with MiXCR anew, one entry per CDR3 protein. The repertoire includes around 900,000 distinct CDR3 sequences, 51% of them detected once, and 20% to 25% sits in the top ten. The specimen sequenced was blood. Receptors were obtained from a woman aged 55-69 years in good health. CDR3s include the opening cysteine and the closing phenylalanine or tryptophan.

v_call	cdr3_aa
TRBV7-2	CASSSLTSGLYNEQFF
TRBV27	CASSLTILAGGRTDTQYF
TRBV20-1	CSARTQDRVFTEAFF
TRBV7-9	CASRDWEGQYF
TRBV29-1	CSVEDWIQETQYF
TRBV29-1	CSVVGLAMSYNEQFF
TRBV28	CASSLNFGTGVYNEQFF
TRBV20-1	CSARRSGVETQYF
TRBV12-3/TRBV12-4	CASSRIRGPGNEQFF
TRBV7-9	CASSLAVYTDTQYF
TRBV11-2	CASSLDGQMYQETQYF
TRBV27	CASSPTRGTTYEQYF
TRBV15	CATSRKADHYEQYF
TRBV2	CASSEGPADTQYF
TRBV7-9	CASSSPTWGTTNEKLFF
TRBV7-8	CASSTRTLGETQYF
TRBV20-1	CSAWANEKLFF
TRBV27	CASANPLAAYEQYF
TRBV5-8	CASSQRKSSYEQYF
TRBV2	CASSERASVDNEQFF
TRBV29-1	CSVTRGRSSYEQYF
TRBV20-1	CSATDSGRVLNIQYF
TRBV6-2/TRBV6-3	CASSSRGRGNSETQYF
TRBV12-3/TRBV12-4	CASRYRVRTDTQYF
TRBV6-5	CASRQGHNTDTQYF
TRBV4-2	CASSQDVLGAEGYTF
TRBV30	CAGSVGPEQYF
TRBV4-2	CASSQIQGAGETQYF
TRBV7-2	CASSLRPLLGELFF
TRBV14	CASSHMTGTGSYEQYF
TRBV20-1	CSARSPGQHGYTF
TRBV5-1	CASSIGQGNQPQHF
TRBV7-8	CASSLWSTQETQYF
TRBV28	CASSPPGQDTDTQYF
TRBV7-3	CASSQKGLAGVHNEQFF
TRBV7-2	CASSEAIGSYNEQYF
TRBV5-1	CASSLDVRQANYGYTF
TRBV27	CATCQGGRLSSEQFF
TRBV11-2	CASSSWGTGYTF
TRBV5-5	CASSLTGQSNQPQHF
TRBV28	CASSPPGPYGQYF
TRBV24-1	CATLRGTVGYTF
TRBV5-1	CASSLTSGLYNEQFF
TRBV7-2	CASSSPPNEKLFF
TRBV20-1	CSADSGSGYNEQFF
TRBV29-1	CSALDRERGGEQYF
TRBV30	CAWSAGLATDTQYF
TRBV29-1	CSVRGQRYNEQYF
TRBV6-5	CASSYRTSGRYNEQFF
TRBV20-1	CSAGLAGGRNSYEQYF
TRBV6-1	CASKGQGINSPLHF